Listed here are 28 T cell receptor beta chains from one sample, sequenced in a study of cytomegalovirus exposure and HLA in healthy donors. Primers: 60 Vbeta forward and 13 Jbeta reverse. Some clones are missing from TCRdb's copy, which holds only in-frame ones; the method was immunoSEQ multiplex PCR. The sample includes about 130,000 clones, less than 85% seen only once; the top ten take roughly 3.5%. Sample: PBMCs. These receptors were obtained from a male donor in good health and CMV-seronegative.

The chain couples TRBV10-1 to TRBJ1-1, with D uncertain. This CDR3 is built from 13 residues. CDR1 WNHNN and CDR2 SYGVQD come from the germline V gene (reference sequence). Deletions cut 4 bases from V and 0 bases from J, with 6 bases between. This chain's CDR3 is CASSAGMNTEAFF. For the CDR3, the DNA is TGCGCCAGCAGTGCCGGGATGAACACTGAAGCTTTCTTT.

The chain combines TRBV6-5 with TRBJ1-3; TRBD1 might be the D (5 bases). Germline CDR1 reads MNHEY; CDR2 reads SVGAGI. The CDR3 consists of 15 residues. Trimming removed 4 bases at V and 1 base at J, with 11 bases between. For the CDR3, the DNA is TGTGCCAGCAGTTTTCAGGGCGAATCTGGAAACACCATATATTTT. Its translation is CASSFQGESGNTIYF.

Only one count was recorded for this clone. This chain uses TRBV27 with TRBJ2-5; 7 nucleotides agree with TRBD1. Matching the DNA end better, TRBJ2-7 makes the J call doubtful. This CDR3 has 13 amino acids. Germline V gives CDR1 MNHEY, CDR2 SMNVEV (reference sequence). In DNA form, the CDR3 reads TGTGCCAGCCGACTACAGGGGACATACGAGCAGTACTTC. Translation gives CASRLQGTYEQYF.

V and J are TRBV5-1 and TRBJ1-5; 9 bases fit TRBD1. Trimming removed 4 bases from V and 2 bases from J; junction bases left unmatched: 4. The germline V gene has CDR1 SGHRS and CDR2 YFSETQ. CDR3 length equals 15 residues. CDR3 coding DNA: TGCGCCAGCAGCACGGGACAGGGCGGCAATCAGCCCCAGCATTTT. The encoded protein is CASSTGQGGNQPQHF.

This chain joins TRBV7-9 and TRBJ2-7, with 7 bases matching TRBD1. CDR3 length equals 11 residues. Germline-derived CDR1 and CDR2 are SEHNR and FQNEAQ (reference sequence). J was trimmed by 2 bases and V by 8 bases; bases with no gene match: 0. The CDR3 here is CASGQAYEQYF. CDR3 in DNA: TGTGCCAGCGGACAGGCCTACGAGCAGTACTTC. Full variable domain (rest looked up from reference TRBV7-9 and TRBJ2-7): DTGVSQNPRHKITKRGQNVTFRCDPISEHNRLYWYRQTLGQGPEFLTYFQNEAQLEKSRLLSDRFSAERPKGSFSTLEIQRTEQGDSAMYLCASGQAYEQYFGPGTRLTVT.

This clone showed up just once. The V and J genes are TRBV2 and TRBJ1-3; D gene ambiguous. Germline V CDR1 and CDR2: SNHLY, FYNNEI. The CDR3 totals 15 residues. V lost 1 base and J 0 bases, leaving 7 bases between the germline ends. CDR3 residues: CASSEGQVSGNTIYF. The CDR3 DNA is TGTGCCAGCAGTGAAGGTCAGGTCTCTGGAAACACCATATATTTT.

The chain couples TRBV7-6 to TRBJ2-1; 10 positions match TRBD1. This CDR3 spans 14 amino acids. V shed 5 bases, J shed 2 bases, and the junction held 0 bases outside the gene matches. Germline V gives CDR1 SGHVS, CDR2 FNYEAQ. This CDR3 is CASSDRGPYNEQFF. For the CDR3, the DNA is TGTGCCAGCAGCGACAGGGGGCCCTACAATGAGCAGTTCTTC.

J is TRBJ2-3 and V is TRBV11-3; D is perhaps TRBD2 (5 bases). Germline CDR1 reads SGHNT; CDR2 reads YENEEA. V was cut by 5 bases and J by 0 bases, with 9 bases left in between. The CDR3 is 14 residues long. The CDR3 region is CASSRAASTDTQYF. CDR3 nucleotides: TGTGCCAGCAGCCGAGCGGCTAGCACAGATACGCAGTATTTT.

The chain uses TRBV4-1 and TRBJ1-1; TRBD1 agrees at 7 bases. Per germline, CDR1 MGHRA and CDR2 YSYEKL. There are 18 residues in the CDR3. Trimming cost V 1 base and J 0 bases; bases outside gene matches: 11. The CDR3 region is CASSQGSGQPTLNTEAFF. The CDR3 DNA reads TGCGCCAGCAGCCAAGGATCGGGACAGCCAACCTTGAACACTGAAGCTTTCTTT.

Details on this clone: Germline and junction disagree at one end, which may indicate a read error. The chain links TRBV7-9 to TRBJ2-3, with a weak D call TRBD1 (6 bases). The CDR3 is made up of 14 amino acids. CDR1 and CDR2 (germline): SEHNR, FQNEAQ (reference sequence). DNA for the CDR3: TGTTCCAGCAGCGCCGGACAGATCACAGATACGCAGTATTTT. It yields the protein CSSSAGQITDTQYF.

The J gene is TRBJ1-3, the V gene TRBV5-1, with 8 positions matching TRBD1. V lost 0 bases to trimming and J lost 3 bases; unmatched junction nucleotides: 11. The CDR3 loop spans 18 amino acids. In germline, CDR1 is SGHRS, CDR2 YFSETQ. The CDR3 sequence: CASSLGPSQGAFGNTIYF. Written as DNA, the CDR3 is TGCGCCAGCAGCTTGGGTCCCAGTCAGGGGGCTTTTGGAAACACCATATATTTT.

The V and J genes are TRBV5-4 and TRBJ2-7; 8 nucleotides match TRBD2. From germline, CDR1 is SGHNT and CDR2 YYREEE (reference sequence). V shed 2 bases and J 3 bases; nucleotides not matched to a gene: 4. CDR3 length: 14 residues. The CDR3 DNA reads TGTGCCAGCAGCTTTGCCGGGGGGGACTACGAGCAGTACTTC. This encodes CASSFAGGDYEQYF.

The chain links TRBV6-6 to TRBJ1-5; no definite D call. Trimming pared 2 bases from V and 7 bases from J, leaving 6 bases between. The length of the CDR3 is 12 residues. The germline V gene encodes CDR1 MNHNY and CDR2 SVGAGI (reference sequence). CDR3 nucleotides: TGTGCCAGCAGTTACCCCTTCCAGCCCCAGCATTTT. Protein product: CASSYPFQPQHF.

The chain is built from TRBV6-1 and TRBJ2-5; 14 bases map to TRBD2. V lost 8 bases and J lost 4; bases outside the gene matches: 3. The CDR3 has 14 residues. The V gene's germline CDR1 is MNHNS and CDR2 SASEGT. DNA for the CDR3: TGTGCCAGCGGAGGGACTAGCGGGAGAGAGACCCAGTACTTC. It translates to CASGGTSGRETQYF.

The chain carries TRBV9 and TRBJ2-5; TRBD1 might be the D (5 bases). V gave up 2 bases and J gave up 2 bases, with 10 bases separating them. The CDR3 is 14 amino acids. The germline V gene encodes CDR1 SGDLS and CDR2 YYNGEE. The CDR3 sequence is CASSVNRIQETQYF. CDR3 DNA sequence: TGTGCCAGCAGCGTCAACAGGATACAAGAGACCCAGTACTTC. The full variable domain, in which reference TRBV9 and TRBJ2-5 provide the parts outside the CDR3, is DSGVTQTPKHLITATGQRVTLRCSPRSGDLSVYWYQQSLDQGLQFLIQYYNGEERAKGNILERFSAQQFPDLHSELNLSSLELGDSALYFCASSVNRIQETQYFGPGTRLLVL.

The chain links TRBV11-2 to TRBJ2-3; D is perhaps TRBD1 (6 bases). CDR1 SGHAT and CDR2 FQNNGV come from the germline V gene. The CDR3 is made up of 15 amino acids. The V end lost 3 bases, the J end lost 3 bases, and 13 bases lay between the germline ends. Here the CDR3 reads CASSLHQGQTDTQYF. The DNA of the CDR3 is TGTGCCAGCAGCTTGCACCAGGGGCAGACAGATACGCAGTATTTT. The variable domain in full, completed from reference TRBV11-2 and TRBJ2-3, reads EAGVAQSPRYKIIEKRQSVAFWCNPISGHATLYWYQQILGQGPKLLIQFQNNGVVDDSQLPKDRFSAERLKGVDSTLKIQPAKLEDSAVYLCASSLHQGQTDTQYFGPGTRLTVL.

V gene TRBV19 combines with J gene TRBJ2-3; 9 bases match TRBD1. V was clipped by 7 bases and J by 2 bases; unmatched bases: 4. In germline, CDR1 is LNHDA, CDR2 SQIVND (reference sequence). This CDR3 has 14 residues. CDR3 sequence: CASTGDRDTDTQYF. DNA for the CDR3: TGTGCCAGTACAGGGGACAGGGACACAGATACGCAGTATTTT. Full variable domain (remainder filled in from reference TRBV19 and TRBJ2-3): DGGITQSPKYLFRKEGQNVTLSCEQNLNHDAMYWYRQDPGQGLRLIYYSQIVNDFQKGDIAEGYSVSREKKESFPLTVTSAQKNPTAFYLCASTGDRDTDTQYFGPGTRLTVL.

The rearrangement uses TRBV5-4 and TRBJ1-3; 8 bases line up with TRBD1. Losses at the gene ends were 4 bases for V and 4 bases for J; bases not matched to a gene: 7. CDR3 size: 15 residues. In germline, CDR1 is SGHNT, CDR2 YYREEE (reference sequence). CDR3 sequence: CASSPGTGKGNTIYF. The CDR3 nucleotides read TGTGCCAGCAGCCCCGGGACAGGAAAGGGAAACACCATATATTTT. The full variable domain, completed using reference TRBV5-4 and TRBJ1-3, is ETGVTQSPTHLIKTRGQQVTLRCSSQSGHNTVSWYQQALGQGPQFIFQYYREEENGRGNFPPRFSGLQFPNYSSELNVNALELDDSALYLCASSPGTGKGNTIYFGEGSWLTVV.

This rearrangement joins TRBV5-4 to TRBJ1-2; D is ambiguous. Per germline, CDR1 SGHNT and CDR2 YYREEE (reference sequence). Trimming removed 0 bases from V and 6 bases from J, with 12 bases in between. The CDR3 runs 14 residues. CDR3 sequence: CASSLASASDGYTF. CDR3 nucleotides: TGTGCCAGCAGCTTGGCGTCCGCCAGTGATGGCTACACCTTC.

For this clone: A junction end diverges from the germline sequence, so it may reflect a read error. The V gene is TRBV4-1, the J gene TRBJ2-4; TRBD2 aligns across 7 bases. There are 17 residues in the CDR3. Germline loops: CDR1 MGHRA, CDR2 YSYEKL. CDR3 in amino acids: CASSQDTTGTTLNSQYF. CDR3 nucleotide sequence: TGCGCCAGCAGCCAGGATACTACCGGGACTACCTTAAACAGTCAGTACTTC.

CDR3 sequence (DNA): TGTGCCAGCAGTTACGCGACACCTGAAAAACTGTTTTTT. It yields the protein CASSYATPEKLFF. The V and J genes are TRBV6-6 and TRBJ1-4, with D unclear. This CDR3 comprises 13 residues. Germline-derived CDR1 and CDR2 are MNHNY and SVGAGI (reference sequence). Trimming took off 2 bases at V and 7 bases at J, with 8 bases between the two ends.

J is TRBJ1-2 and V is TRBV30; D is uncertain. CDR1 GTSNPN and CDR2 SVGIG come from the germline V gene (reference sequence). V shed 0 bases and J shed 4 bases, with 12 bases lying between them. CDR3 length: 14 amino acids. For the CDR3, the DNA is TGTGCCTGGAGTGTTTACGGGAGAAGCTATGGCTACACCTTC. It is translated as CAWSVYGRSYGYTF.

V usage is TRBV11-2 and J usage is TRBJ2-7; 8 nucleotides match TRBD2. Trimming cost V 1 base and J 5 bases; bases outside gene matches: 7. Germline V lookup: CDR1 SGHAT, CDR2 FQNNGV. The CDR3 covers 15 residues. DNA of the CDR3: TGTGCCAGCAGCTTAGCCGGGAGGGCCGGCGACGAGCAGTACTTC. It translates to CASSLAGRAGDEQYF.

The chain has TRBV15 and TRBJ2-1, with a tentative D call TRBD2 (5 bases). CDR3 length: 12 amino acids. Trimming took 4 bases from V and 9 from J, leaving 10 bases between them. Germline V gene sequence: CDR1 LNHNV, CDR2 YYDKDF (reference sequence). The CDR3 bases are TGTGCCACCAGCACCTTTCGGGGTGAGCAGTTCTTC. Protein product: CATSTFRGEQFF.

Concerning this clone: In the same sample, other DNA sequences code for this CDR3. This rearrangement joins TRBV5-1 to TRBJ2-2; 10 bases agree with TRBD2. V trimming: 5 bases; J trimming: 3 bases; junction bases outside the gene matches: 4. The CDR3 is made up of 15 amino acids. CDR1 is SGHRS, CDR2 YFSETQ, per germline. The CDR3 here is CASRPLAGDTGELFF. CDR3 DNA sequence: TGCGCCAGCAGGCCCCTAGCGGGAGACACCGGGGAGCTGTTTTTT.

The V gene is TRBV7-2, the J gene TRBJ1-2; 7 positions match TRBD1. CDR1 and CDR2 (germline): SGHTA, FQGNSA. V lost 5 bases to trimming and J lost 4 bases; unmatched junction nucleotides: 7. CDR3 length: 14 residues. CDR3 sequence reads: CASSPLPGGYGYTF. CDR3 sequence (DNA): TGTGCCAGCAGCCCGTTACCAGGGGGCTATGGCTACACCTTC. Drawing the rest from reference TRBV7-2 and TRBJ1-2, the complete variable domain is GAGVSQSPSNKVTEKGKDVELRCDPISGHTALYWYRQSLGQGLEFLIYFQGNSAPDKSGLPSDRFSAERTGGSVSTLTIQRTQQEDSAVYLCASSPLPGGYGYTFGSGTRLTVV.

This clone was counted only a few times. J is TRBJ2-2 and V is TRBV9, with 7 bases identical to TRBD1. V dropped 7 bases and J dropped 5; count of bases not matched to a gene: 2. The CDR3 totals 12 residues. Germline CDR1 is SGDLS and CDR2 is YYNGEE. The CDR3 DNA is TGTGCCAGCGCAGGGGGAACCGGGGAGCTGTTTTTT. Translation: CASAGGTGELFF.

The genes are TRBV7-2 and TRBJ1-2, with 11 bases aligning to TRBD1. Per germline, CDR1 SGHTA and CDR2 FQGNSA. J was trimmed by 4 bases and V by 5 bases; bases with no gene match: 15. CDR3 length: 18 residues. CDR3 protein: CASSPAVGTGGLSYGYTF. The CDR3 coding sequence is TGTGCCAGCAGCCCCGCCGTCGGGACAGGGGGTCTCTCCTATGGCTACACCTTC. The variable domain in full, completed from reference TRBV7-2 and TRBJ1-2, reads GAGVSQSPSNKVTEKGKDVELRCDPISGHTALYWYRQSLGQGLEFLIYFQGNSAPDKSGLPSDRFSAERTGGSVSTLTIQRTQQEDSAVYLCASSPAVGTGGLSYGYTFGSGTRLTVV.